The 3 T cell receptor beta chains in this list originate from one sample, sequenced in a study of spatial heterogeneity in lung cancer (dated by TCRdb to about 2019). What the time point label conveys for this sample: sample taken at primary tumor resection. TCR sequencing used whole RNA extracted from tumor and nontumor lung tissue, or from cryopreserved PBMC samples, without cell sorting. The receptor library was made with 5' RACE. The listed sequencing device is NextSeq 500. TCRdb took the public reads, trimmed them with fastp at Q25, ran MiXCR for clone calling and kept in-frame beta chains. Every CDR3 protein is listed once, alongside the most common genes and DNA of its rows. The sample table records more than 50,000 distinct CDR3 sequences; roughly 7% of these occur just once. The top ten clones comprise less than 3.5% of the sample. Sample: PBMCs, taken at surgery. These TCRs come from a female donor with early-stage non-small cell lung cancer.

This clonotype has a handful of counts. This chain links TRBV19 with TRBJ2-5, with 8 bases matching TRBD1. The V segment lost 4 bases and the J segment 5 bases; nucleotides outside the gene matches: 9. Germline V gives CDR1 LNHDA, CDR2 SQIVND (reference sequence). This CDR3 is 15 amino acids long. The CDR3 reads CASSKTGVSSETQYF. The CDR3 nucleotides are TGTGCCAGTAGTAAGACAGGGGTGTCTTCGGAGACCCAGTACTTC.

This chain joins TRBV7-9 and TRBJ1-5; D is unclear. CDR3 size: 12 residues. Trimming removed 1 base at V and 9 bases at J, with 7 bases between. The germline gives CDR1 SEHNR, CDR2 FQNEAQ (reference sequence). The CDR3: CASSLEEGPQHF. The CDR3 bases are TGTGCCAGCAGCTTAGAGGAGGGGCCCCAGCATTTT.

Comments on this clonotype: A single base separates this from a much larger clone, so it may be a read error. This chain joins TRBV4-1 and TRBJ1-6; TRBD1 aligns across 8 bases. The J segment lost 12 bases and the V segment lost 0 bases, leaving 10 bases of the junction unmatched. This CDR3 comprises 16 residues. CDR1 is MGHRA and CDR2 is YSYEKL in the germline V gene. CDR3: CASSQDRGQGEGPLHF. The CDR3 region has the DNA TGCGCCAGCAGCCAAGATCGCGGACAGGGTGAGGGACCCCTCCACTTT.